Listed here are 3 T cell receptor beta chains from one sample, sequenced in a study of cytomegalovirus exposure and HLA in healthy donors. The PCR had 60 Vbeta and 13 Jbeta primers. TCRdb keeps only in-frame clones here, not all; method: immunoSEQ multiplex PCR. Its clone listing holds 110,000 to 150,000 clones. Sequencing input: PBMCs. The receptors here all came from a man aged 35 to 55 in good health and CMV-seronegative.

The chain joins TRBV7-6 to TRBJ2-1; D not resolved. Looked up from germline, CDR1 is SGHVS and CDR2 is FNYEAQ. V lost 5 bases and J 7 bases, leaving 9 bases between the germline ends. CDR3 length: 12 amino acids. The CDR3 spells CASSAARNEQFF. CDR3 sequence (DNA): TGTGCCAGCAGCGCCGCTCGGAATGAGCAGTTCTTC.

The gene calls are TRBV5-1 and TRBJ1-1; unclear D gene. Deletions cut 1 base from V and 4 bases from J, with 14 bases between. Germline loops: CDR1 SGHRS, CDR2 YFSETQ. The CDR3 contains 15 residues. CDR3 sequence: CASSLLPVGGTEAFF. The CDR3 region has the DNA TGCGCCAGCAGCTTGCTCCCGGTTGGAGGCACTGAAGCTTTCTTT.

The chain combines TRBV5-1 with TRBJ2-2, with no clear D. Trimming pared 0 bases from V and 0 bases from J, leaving 6 bases between. Germline V gene data show CDR1 as SGHRS and CDR2 as YFSETQ. The CDR3 runs to 15 residues. The DNA for the CDR3 is TGCGCCAGCAGCTTGGCAGGCGCGAACACCGGGGAGCTGTTTTTT. Translating gives CASSLAGANTGELFF.